This record concerns one TCR beta chain sequence. Drawing of peripheral blood yielded 8.5 to 10 milliliters from each donor. This sample was included in a study of blood T cells in healthy people across ages. Study at large: Capture via template switching afforded approximately one barcoded beta molecule per two T cells.

Then a second PCR, running roughly 6 to 11 cycles, was carried out with a sample-barcoded 5' primer and a J-beta primer mix. TCRdb re-called the 5' RACE reads with MiXCR, one entry per CDR3 protein. The sample includes 800,000 to 950,000 distinct CDR3 sequences, about 44% of them seen just once. The germline V gene encodes CDR1 SGHRS and CDR2 YFSETQ. The ends lost 4 bases at V and 0 bases at J; junction bases unmatched: 6. This CDR3 spans 17 amino acids. This receptor was taken from a man aged 25 to 40 in good health. Sample: blood. The V and J genes are TRBV5-1 and TRBJ2-1; 11 bases align to TRBD2. As DNA, the CDR3 is TGCGCCAGCAGCCCGACTAGCGGGGTCCCCTCCTACAATGAGCAGTTCTTC. This translates into CASSPTSGVPSYNEQFF.